The present TCR beta chain was sequenced within a study of shared clonotypes between healthy human individuals. Study as a whole: CD4 naive cells filled three plates per donor, CD4 memory three, CD8 naive two and CD8 memory one.

With respect to this clone: As yet, its antigen is unknown.

The data were produced by immunoSEQ multiplex PCR, yet TCRdb's version contains in-frame clones alone and is incomplete. The sample consists of millions of clones, just over 90% of them appearing once. Study-level points and caveats: Sampling was confined to blood; repertoires within tissues likely differ.

The V and J ends lost 1 base and 2 bases, in that order; junction bases with no gene match: 4. Germline V gene lookup returns CDR1 LNHDA and CDR2 SQIVND (reference sequence). The CDR3 is 16 amino acids. This TCR derives from a young man in good health. Material for sequencing was naive CD4+ T cells sorted from blood. Subset noted: CD45RA+ positively selected. The rearrangement joins TRBV19 to TRBJ2-7; 11 bases are a match to TRBD1. CDR3 in amino acids: CASSIGGTGGAYEQYF. The CDR3 nucleotides are TGTGCCAGTAGTATAGGCGGGACAGGGGGGGCCTACGAGCAGTACTTC.